This TCR beta chain was sequenced for a study of vaccination and CD4 T cells after COVID-19. Study results and limitations: In convalescent patients, a median approximately 90% of reactive clones appeared only post-vaccination.

Treatment noted: roughly ten-day PBMC culture with coronavirus spike peptide pools or control peptides (ViraFEST assay). Cultured CD4+ T-cell DNA underwent Oncomine TCR Beta short-read sequencing. TCRdb reprocessed the PCR reads with MiXCR, giving one entry per CDR3 protein. This sample has some 7,000 distinct CDR3 sequences, with around 79% found just once. The germline V and J ends were trimmed by 3 bases and 7 bases, with 9 bases remaining between them. The CDR3 is 11 amino acids. Germline-derived CDR1 and CDR2 are DFQATT and SNEGSKA (reference sequence). As to this clonotype: Its target is unknown.

This chain uses TRBV20-1 with TRBJ1-1; no firm D call. The sample taken for sequencing was CD4+ T cells from blood, cultured in vitro. This sequence originates from a human donor who had recovered from COVID-19. CDR3 nucleotides: TGCAGTGCTAGTGTTCCTGGTGAAGCTTTCTTT. This gives the protein CSASVPGEAFF.